Sequencing of this T cell receptor (beta chain) was carried out in a study of T cells in Graves' hyperthyroidism and ophthalmopathy. RNA transcripts provided the source from which TCR beta CDR3 regions were amplified. In the first-round RT-PCR of the TCR CDR3, the HTBI primer set was used. One entry per CDR3 protein, called by TCRdb with MiXCR from the multiplex PCR reads. The sample contains 380,000 or so distinct CDR3 sequences, about 14% of which appear only once. Overall study results and limits: Through a model of 13 V-J features, ophthalmopathy was separated from stable hyperthyroidism. Clonotypes that were expanded in thyroid above 0.001 mostly appeared in blood too. Ophthalmopathy, as predicted by the model, came a median 6.5 months after the prediction.

V shed 5 bases and J shed 5 bases, with 15 bases lying between them. CDR3 length equals 15 residues. Germline assignment: CDR1 MNHNS and CDR2 SASEGT. At least ten counts were recorded for this clonotype. Its matching antigen is unknown. V usage is TRBV6-1 and J usage is TRBJ2-2; perhaps TRBD1 as D (6 bases). The TCR originated in a woman aged 25 to 45 with Graves' hyperthyroidism. Specimen: blood. CDR3 DNA sequence: TGTGCCAGCAGTCATAGGACAGACTCAACCGGGGAGCTGTTTTTT. Its translation is CASSHRTDSTGELFF.